The next 25 T cell receptor beta chains were all read from a single sample in a study of T-cell memory formation after mild COVID-19. TCRdb recomputed calls from the 5' RACE reads with MiXCR, one row per CDR3 protein. The sample has roughly 580,000 distinct CDR3 sequences, approximately 19% seen once; the top ten hold more than 10%. Sequences were obtained from PBMCs or a T cell subset sorted from them (not recorded which). Every receptor here comes from an adult woman who had mild COVID-19 (a few samples of this study predate the infection). Cell type and time point are not known.

The chain recombines TRBV28 with TRBJ2-3, with 11 bases aligning to TRBD2. Trimming removed 4 bases from V and 2 bases from J; junction bases left unmatched: 8. The CDR3 runs to 17 residues. Germline values: CDR1 MDHEN, CDR2 SYDVKM. CDR3 DNA sequence: TGTGCCAGCAGTTCACCCCTAGCGGGGGGTTACACAGATACGCAGTATTTT. Its protein is CASSSPLAGGYTDTQYF.

This clonotype has just a few counts. The chain employs TRBV11-2 and TRBJ2-7; no firm D call. This CDR3 has 11 amino acids. Looked up from germline, CDR1 is SGHAT and CDR2 is FQNNGV. Deletions cut 0 bases from V and 9 bases from J, with 6 bases between. This chain's CDR3 is CASSLEGLQYF. Here the CDR3 DNA reads TGTGCCAGCAGCTTAGAAGGATTGCAGTACTTC. The whole variable domain, filled in from reference TRBV11-2 and TRBJ2-7, reads EAGVAQSPRYKIIEKRQSVAFWCNPISGHATLYWYQQILGQGPKLLIQFQNNGVVDDSQLPKDRFSAERLKGVDSTLKIQPAKLEDSAVYLCASSLEGLQYFGPGTRLTVT.

This clonotype was counted between two and nine times. The chain is built from TRBV24-1 and TRBJ2-1, with D perhaps TRBD1 or TRBD2 (5 bases each). The CDR3 spans 15 residues. The V gene lost 9 bases and the J gene lost 0 bases, with 14 bases spanning the gap. CDR1 KGHDR and CDR2 SFDVKD come from the germline V gene. The CDR3 DNA is TGTGCCACCGCAGGGACCACAAGCTCCTACAATGAGCAGTTCTTC. Translated, it gives CATAGTTSSYNEQFF.

The V gene is TRBV9, the J gene TRBJ2-7; D call uncertain. V lost 0 bases and J 6 bases, leaving 7 bases between the germline ends. Looked up from germline, CDR1 is SGDLS and CDR2 is YYNGEE. The CDR3 sequence is 12 residues long. This CDR3 reads CASSVADGEQYF. The DNA of the CDR3 is TGTGCCAGCAGCGTAGCAGACGGCGAGCAGTACTTC. The whole variable domain, filled in from reference TRBV9 and TRBJ2-7, reads DSGVTQTPKHLITATGQRVTLRCSPRSGDLSVYWYQQSLDQGLQFLIQYYNGEERAKGNILERFSAQQFPDLHSELNLSSLELGDSALYFCASSVADGEQYFGPGTRLTVT.

This clonotype was picked up many times. V is TRBV7-6 and J is TRBJ2-7; D is undetermined. Per the germline V gene, CDR1 is SGHVS and CDR2 is FNYEAQ. The V end was cut by 0 bases, the J end by 1 base, with 10 bases between. The CDR3 sequence is 15 residues long. CDR3 DNA sequence: TGTGCCAGCAGCTTAGCTTCGTTTCGGTCCTACGAGCAGTACTTC. Its translation: CASSLASFRSYEQYF.

This clonotype has at least ten counts. The chain carries TRBV6-5 and TRBJ1-5; TRBD1 agrees at 10 bases. J lost 0 bases, V lost 4 bases, and 0 bases had no gene match. This CDR3 is 15 amino acids long. The germline gives CDR1 MNHEY, CDR2 SVGAGI. CDR3 amino acids: CASSWDRGSNQPQHF. CDR3 DNA: TGTGCCAGCAGTTGGGACAGGGGTAGCAATCAGCCCCAGCATTTT.

J is TRBJ2-3 and V is TRBV29-1; tentatively, D is TRBD2 (6 bases). The V end lost 2 bases, the J end lost 8 bases, and 14 bases lay between the germline ends. Germline V gene sequence: CDR1 SQVTM, CDR2 ANQGSEA. This CDR3 spans 13 amino acids. The CDR3 sequence: CSVENVGGRTQYF. For the CDR3, the DNA is TGCAGCGTTGAAAATGTGGGGGGTCGTACGCAGTATTTT.

This rearrangement joins TRBV4-2 to TRBJ2-1, with D perhaps matching TRBD2 (5 bases). Trimming stripped 0 bases from V and 8 bases from J, with 14 bases between. The CDR3 has 15 amino acids. Per germline, CDR1 LGHNA and CDR2 YNFKEQ. CDR3 nucleotides: TGTGCCAGCAGCCAAGATCTTGAAGGAGGTGATGAGCAGTTCTTC. Translating it yields CASSQDLEGGDEQFF.

This clonotype was seen just once. V usage is TRBV2 and J usage is TRBJ2-7; D possibly corresponds to TRBD2 (5 bases). Trimming cost V 7 bases and J 7 bases, with 17 bases left between them. Germline lookup yields CDR1 SNHLY and CDR2 FYNNEI. CDR3 length equals 13 residues. The CDR3 here is CASNMDSSGEQYF. In nucleotides, the CDR3 is TGTGCCAGCAACATGGACTCCTCGGGGGAGCAGTACTTC.

The V gene is TRBV29-1, the J gene TRBJ2-7; D gene ambiguous. CDR3 length: 11 amino acids. Germline-derived CDR1 and CDR2 are SQVTM and ANQGSEA. Trimming pared 5 bases from V and 4 bases from J, leaving 9 bases between. CDR3 amino acids: CSVSDGYEQYF. CDR3 coding DNA: TGCAGCGTTTCCGATGGATACGAGCAGTACTTC.

This chain links TRBV12-3 or TRBV12-4 with TRBJ2-6; D might be TRBD2 (5 bases). CDR3 length: 14 residues. The CDR3 reads CVSGSTSGANVLTF. The CDR3 DNA is TGTGTCAGTGGGAGTACCTCTGGGGCCAACGTCCTGACTTTC.

The chain recombines TRBV5-1 with TRBJ2-7, with 8 bases lining up with TRBD1. V lost 2 bases and J lost 2; bases outside the gene matches: 6. This CDR3 is 15 amino acids long. The V gene's germline CDR1 is SGHRS and CDR2 YFSETQ. CDR3 in DNA: TGCGCCAGCAGCTTCGTTGGACAGGGAGCCTACGAGCAGTACTTC. Translation: CASSFVGQGAYEQYF. Filled out from reference TRBV5-1 and TRBJ2-7, the complete variable domain reads KAGVTQTPRYLIKTRGQQVTLSCSPISGHRSVSWYQQTPGQGLQFLFEYFSETQRNKGNFPGRFSGRQFSNSRSEMNVSTLELGDSALYLCASSFVGQGAYEQYFGPGTRLTVT.

This sequence joins TRBV5-1 and TRBJ2-5, with 7 bases identical to TRBD1. Germline CDR1 SGHRS, CDR2 YFSETQ. The trim removed 3 bases at V and 0 bases at J, leaving 8 bases unmatched. The CDR3 extends over 16 amino acids. The CDR3 nucleotides read TGCGCCAGCAGCTGGTCCGGGACAGTGTACCAAGAGACCCAGTACTTC. Amino acids: CASSWSGTVYQETQYF.

This clonotype was detected only a few times. This chain connects TRBV20-1 to TRBJ1-2, with 8 bases lining up with TRBD1. CDR1 is DFQATT and CDR2 is SNEGSKA in the germline V gene (reference sequence). This CDR3 spans 14 amino acids. V lost 3 bases and J lost 3; bases outside the gene matches: 6. CDR3 sequence reads: CSASGQGSYYGYTF. The CDR3 region has the DNA TGCAGTGCTAGTGGACAGGGCTCCTACTATGGCTACACCTTC.

This clonotype came up a few times. J is TRBJ1-5 and V is TRBV7-9, with 7 nucleotides matching TRBD1. The CDR3 consists of 15 residues. Germline V gene lookup returns CDR1 SEHNR and CDR2 FQNEAQ (reference sequence). The trim removed 1 base at V and 6 bases at J, leaving 6 bases unmatched. Here the CDR3 reads CASSLEGTASQPQHF. Written as DNA, the CDR3 is TGTGCCAGCAGCTTAGAAGGGACAGCCAGTCAGCCCCAGCATTTT.

This clonotype turned up a few times. The chain couples TRBV4-1 to TRBJ1-1; D may be TRBD1 (6 bases). Per germline, CDR1 MGHRA and CDR2 YSYEKL. This CDR3 has 15 amino acids. Trimming cost V 0 bases and J 4 bases, with 12 bases left between them. The CDR3 DNA is TGCGCCAGCAGCCAAGACGGAGGGGGGATCACTGAAGCTTTCTTT. Its protein product is CASSQDGGGITEAFF.

This clonotype occurred a few times. The chain carries TRBV11-2 and TRBJ2-1, with D unclear. In germline, CDR1 is SGHAT, CDR2 FQNNGV. The CDR3 runs 14 residues. With 6 bases removed from V and 7 bases from J, the gap between germline ends came to 16 bases. The CDR3 is CASSSNRRKNEQFF. As DNA, the CDR3 is TGTGCCAGCAGTTCGAACAGAAGGAAGAATGAGCAGTTCTTC.

The rearrangement links TRBV23-1 to TRBJ2-7; D might be TRBD2 (7 bases). TRBV23-1 belongs to the ORF category, with a function that is uncertain. The CDR3 is made up of 13 amino acids. V was trimmed by 10 bases and J by 6 bases, leaving 19 bases between them. The DNA for the CDR3 is TGCGCCACCCCCGGCGGGGGCTCAGGCGAGCAGTACTTC. Translated, it gives CATPGGGSGEQYF.

This clonotype was detected only a few times. The chain has TRBV7-2 and TRBJ2-7, with TRBD2 matching over 9 bases. J gave up 6 bases and V 4 bases, and 4 bases lay outside the gene matches. Germline V CDR1 and CDR2: SGHTA, FQGNSA. This CDR3 spans 13 amino acids. CDR3 DNA sequence: TGTGCCAGCAGCTCCGGACTAGCGAGCGAGCAGTACTTC. Its translation is CASSSGLASEQYF. Supplemented by reference TRBV7-2 and TRBJ2-7, the full variable domain reads GAGVSQSPSNKVTEKGKDVELRCDPISGHTALYWYRQSLGQGLEFLIYFQGNSAPDKSGLPSDRFSAERTGGSVSTLTIQRTQQEDSAVYLCASSSGLASEQYFGPGTRLTVT.

The genes are TRBV20-1 and TRBJ1-2; D remains ambiguous. This CDR3 region has 12 residues. The V gene lost 7 bases and the J gene lost 1 base, with 10 bases spanning the gap. CDR1 and CDR2 (germline): DFQATT, SNEGSKA (reference sequence). The CDR3 protein is CSGVTVNYGYTF. The CDR3 DNA sequence: TGCAGTGGAGTGACGGTTAACTATGGCTACACCTTC.

This clonotype turned up a few times. The CDR3 protein is CASSLPRDTQYF. Here the CDR3 DNA reads TGTGCCAGCAGCTTGCCCAGAGATACGCAGTATTTT. The rearrangement joins TRBV5-6 to TRBJ2-3; D uncertain. With 1 base removed from V and 5 bases from J, the gap between germline ends came to 5 bases. Germline V gives CDR1 SGHDT, CDR2 YYEEEE. This CDR3 contains 12 residues.

The rearrangement joins TRBV15 to TRBJ2-1; perhaps TRBD1 as D (5 bases). V was cut by 0 bases and J by 4 bases, with 10 bases left in between. The V gene's germline CDR1 is LNHNV and CDR2 YYDKDF (reference sequence). The CDR3 has 15 residues. The DNA of the CDR3 is TGTGCCACCAGCAGAGATAGTAACAGGTACAATGAGCAGTTCTTC. Residues: CATSRDSNRYNEQFF.

V gene TRBV5-1 combines with J gene TRBJ2-1; D is unclear. In germline, CDR1 is SGHRS, CDR2 YFSETQ. This CDR3 region has 14 residues. The V gene lost 1 base and the J gene lost 4 bases, with 9 bases spanning the gap. The CDR3: CASSLTVGYNEQFF. CDR3 bases: TGCGCCAGCAGCTTGACGGTCGGGTACAATGAGCAGTTCTTC.

This clonotype counts as medium-sized. V is TRBV5-1 and J is TRBJ2-6; D unresolved. Germline V gene lookup returns CDR1 SGHRS and CDR2 YFSETQ. The germline V and J ends were trimmed by 5 bases and 1 base, with 16 bases remaining between them. The CDR3 runs to 17 residues. CDR3 sequence: CASSFPTQLSGANVLTF. DNA for the CDR3: TGCGCCAGCAGTTTCCCGACCCAGCTATCTGGGGCCAACGTCCTGACTTTC.

This clonotype was picked up a small number of times. The chain uses TRBV5-7 and TRBJ2-2; D may be TRBD1 (7 bases). TRBV5-7 falls under the ORF class, with uncertain function. V gave up 4 bases and J gave up 3 bases, with 13 bases separating them. This CDR3 is built from 15 residues. The CDR3 nucleotides are TGTGCCAGCAGCGATGACAGGGAGGACACCGGGGAGCTGTTTTTT. Translation: CASSDDREDTGELFF.